The source of this TCR beta chain is a study of metastatic and nonmetastatic thyroid tumors. This clone was counted many times. Its antigen is not known. V was pared by 7 bases and J by 1 base, with 14 bases between. Germline CDR1 SGHRS, CDR2 YFSETQ. The CDR3 loop spans 14 amino acids. No patient received treatment before thyroid surgery. TCRdb reanalyzed the PCR reads via MiXCR. Among roughly 13,000 clones, roughly 29% were seen once, and the ten largest hold about 20%. General study findings and limits: Within blood and tumor, benign nodules reportedly had significantly lower TCR beta diversity than malignant thyroid tumors did.

Sequenced material: tumor tissue. The TCR originated in a female donor with papillary thyroid cancer or a benign thyroid nodule (not recorded which). Some clones in this sample may be carry-over from other donors' samples. The genes are TRBV5-1 and TRBJ1-1; D is unresolved. As DNA, the CDR3 is TGCGCCAGCCATGCTAACGACGGGAACACTGAAGCTTTCTTT. This sequence encodes CASHANDGNTEAFF.